Listed below are T cell receptor beta chains from one sample, sequenced in a study of blood T cell repertoires in COVID-19. Clones were sequenced by immunoSEQ multiplex PCR, and TCRdb holds only the in-frame ones, with some missing. This sample carries 400,000 to 500,000 clones, roughly 88% of them seen once, and the ten largest clones take about 1.5%. Sequencing was carried out using PBMCs or T cells enriched from blood (not recorded which). These receptor sequences come from a woman between 18 and 30 years old who had been exposed to COVID-19. The CDR3 runs from the conserved cysteine through the conserved F or W. A D gene is named only where the DNA matches it firmly. The size entry is marked missing in some rows and otherwise reads once, few, many or a size class.

v_gene	abundance	j_gene	d_gene	CDR3nt	CDR3aa
TRBV4-2	-	TRBJ1-1	TRBD1	TGTGCCAGCAGCCACCAGGGGGCTGAAGCTTTCTTT	CASSHQGAEAFF
TRBV28	-	TRBJ2-5	TRBD1	TGTGCCAGCAGTTACAGGGGGCTCGGTGAGACCCAGTACTTC	CASSYRGLGETQYF
TRBV7-8	-	TRBJ1-5	TRBD1	TGTGCCAGCAGCTTACCAGGGGGCTTTCAGCCCCAGCATTTT	CASSLPGGFQPQHF
TRBV3-1/TRBV3-2	-	TRBJ1-4	TRBD1	TGTGCCAGCAGGATAGGGGGCGAAAAACTGTTTTTT	CASRIGGEKLFF
TRBV28	-	TRBJ2-3	TRBD2	TGTGCCAGCAGTCCCTGGGCTAGCGGGGGGCCAGATACGCAGTATTTT	CASSPWASGGPDTQYF
TRBV6-5	-	TRBJ2-7	-	TGTGCCAGCAGTTACTCGGTACAGCTGCCCTACGAGCAGTACTTC	CASSYSVQLPYEQYF
TRBV7-9	-	TRBJ1-1	-	TGTGCCAGCAGCTCCTTTGAGGAGTTTCACACTGAAGCTTTCTTT	CASSSFEEFHTEAFF
TRBV6-6	once	TRBJ1-1	-	TGTGCCAGCTCAGGATCGTTGGCTGAAGCTTTCTTT	CASSGSLAEAFF
TRBV12-3/TRBV12-4	-	TRBJ1-3	-	TGTGCCAGCAGTTTCGACAATCGAAACACCATATATTTT	CASSFDNRNTIYF
TRBV5-6	-	TRBJ2-7	TRBD1	TGTGCCAGCAGCCCGGGACAGGGCTACCTCTACGAGCAGTACTTC	CASSPGQGYLYEQYF
TRBV28	-	TRBJ1-5	TRBD1	TGTGCCAGCAGCCCCCGGCGACAGGGCGGGTCGAGCAATCAGCCCCAGCATTTT	CASSPRRQGGSSNQPQHF
TRBV3-1/TRBV3-2	-	TRBJ2-5	TRBD2	TGTGCCAGCAGCCCCAACGGGGGGGGTGAGACCCAGTACTTC	CASSPNGGGETQYF
TRBV27	-	TRBJ2-7	-	TGTGCCAGCAGTTTACAGGGGATAGGGTACGAGCAGTACTTC	CASSLQGIGYEQYF